What follows are 9 T cell receptor beta chains derived from one specimen sequenced in a study of T cells expressing NK-cell markers. After re-calling the 5' RACE reads, TCRdb lists one entry per CDR3 protein, DNA absent. The listing contains about 170,000 distinct CDR3 sequences. Sequenced sample: blood T cells: a sorted CD56 or NKG2C T cell subset, CD4+ or CD8+ T cells, or bulk PBMC T cells (not recorded which). These receptors were taken from a man aged 18 to 70 in good health.

The CDR3 sequence: CASITRTSGGYETQYF. The J gene is TRBJ2-5, the V gene TRBV2; TCRdb reports TRBD2, a call that lacks DNA to check it against. Germline CDR1 and CDR2: SNHLY and FYNNEI. The CDR3 sequence is 16 residues long.

The chain combines TRBV28 with TRBJ1-5; TCRdb's D gene call, TRBD1, goes unchecked for lack of DNA. This CDR3 has 15 amino acids. Germline CDR1 MDHEN, CDR2 SYDVKM. CDR3 amino acids: CASNTDRAYNQPQHF. Drawing the rest from reference TRBV28 and TRBJ1-5, the complete variable domain is DVKVTQSSRYLVKRTGEKVFLECVQDMDHENMFWYRQDPGLGLRLIYFSYDVKMKEKGDIPEGYSVSREKKERFSLILESASTNQTSMYLCASNTDRAYNQPQHFGDGTRLSIL.

This rearrangement joins TRBV5-1 to TRBJ1-2; with no DNA, the TCRdb D assignment of TRBD1 cannot be verified. This CDR3 comprises 14 residues. From germline, CDR1 is SGHRS and CDR2 YFSETQ. CDR3 in amino acids: CASSLGGADYGYTF.

The chain links TRBV18 to TRBJ2-3; lacking DNA, the TRBD1 call made by TCRdb goes unchecked. Germline V lookup: CDR1 KGHSH, CDR2 LQKENI. There are 15 residues in the CDR3. CDR3 region: CASSPRDRITDTQYF.

The rearrangement uses TRBV3-1 and TRBJ2-3; TCRdb picks TRBD2, but there is no DNA to check that call. CDR3 length: 17 residues. Per the germline V gene, CDR1 is LGHDT and CDR2 is YNNKEL (reference sequence). This CDR3 is CASSRPNSGGSTDTQYF.

The V call is TRBV7-9, the J call TRBJ1-2; as DNA is missing, the TRBD1 call by TCRdb cannot be tested. This CDR3 contains 14 residues. The germline V gene encodes CDR1 SEHNR and CDR2 FQNEAQ (reference sequence). Here the CDR3 reads CASRTGTEVYGYTF.

The chain combines TRBV2 with TRBJ2-7; TCRdb indicates TRBD2, and absent DNA this call remains unverified. The CDR3 is made up of 16 amino acids. Looked up from germline, CDR1 is SNHLY and CDR2 is FYNNEI. CDR3 sequence reads: CASSDPAGGWVEEQYF.

The gene calls are TRBV7-2 and TRBJ2-5; no DNA is available, so the TRBD2 call from TCRdb remains unchecked. There are 15 residues in the CDR3. In germline, CDR1 is SGHTA, CDR2 FQGNSA. This CDR3 reads CASSLGTSGGQTQYF.

The chain carries TRBV11-2 and TRBJ1-4; TCRdb lists TRBD1, though no DNA is available to test this call. Germline values: CDR1 SGHAT, CDR2 FQNNGV. This CDR3 is 17 amino acids long. CDR3 amino acids: CASSIYHPGGVREKLFF.